This T cell receptor beta chain was recorded in a study of response to subunit inactivated influenza vaccine. The table lists this clonotype with many counts. With 3 bases removed from V and 7 bases from J, the gap between germline ends came to 9 bases. The germline V gene encodes CDR1 SEHNR and CDR2 FQNEAQ (reference sequence). This CDR3 region has 13 residues. TCRdb used MiXCR to reprocess the RT-PCR reads, holding one entry per CDR3 protein. The data contain about 180,000 distinct CDR3 sequences, around 9.2% of them seen just once; the ten biggest clones take up about a tenth. This receptor was taken from a man aged 45-65 years who received an inactivated influenza vaccine. This sample comprised non-naive T cells sorted from PBMCs, obtained on the day of vaccination. V gene TRBV7-9 combines with J gene TRBJ2-2; tentative D call: TRBD2 (5 bases). This CDR3 is CASSLRVIGELFF. The CDR3 region has the DNA TGTGCCAGCAGCTTGAGGGTCATCGGGGAGCTGTTTTTT.